Following are 18 T cell receptor beta chains from one sample sequenced in a study of T cell changes during pregnancy in multiple sclerosis. Produced via immunoSEQ multiplex PCR; TCRdb's table is partial and in-frame only. The sample consists of about 100,000 clones, approximately 91% of them appearing once. Material: peripheral blood, obtained in the second trimester of pregnancy. The receptors here all came from a female donor with multiple sclerosis, enrolled in a pregnancy study.

A single count supports this clone. The chain combines TRBV6-5 with TRBJ2-1; TRBD2 matches 7 bases. This CDR3 is 14 amino acids long. CDR1 MNHEY and CDR2 SVGAGI come from the germline V gene. V dropped 0 bases and J dropped 7; count of bases not matched to a gene: 3. Here the CDR3 reads CASSYSGEGNEQFF. The CDR3 DNA reads TGTGCCAGCAGTTACTCGGGGGAGGGGAATGAGCAGTTCTTC.

V is TRBV28 and J is TRBJ2-2; TRBD2 is a possible D gene (7 bases). CDR3 length: 13 amino acids. The V gene's germline CDR1 is MDHEN and CDR2 SYDVKM. With 6 bases removed from V and 6 bases from J, the gap between germline ends came to 11 bases. Written as DNA, the CDR3 is TGTGCCAGCAGGGGAGGGGGTGCCGGGGAGCTGTTTTTT. This translates into CASRGGGAGELFF.

The chain combines TRBV7-2 with TRBJ2-7, with 9 nucleotides matching TRBD2. Germline V gene data show CDR1 as SGHTA and CDR2 as FQGNSA. Losses at the gene ends were 4 bases for V and 2 bases for J; bases not matched to a gene: 6. The CDR3 totals 15 residues. This chain's CDR3 is CASSSSGGRAYEQYF. CDR3 DNA: TGTGCCAGCAGCTCCTCGGGCGGGAGGGCCTACGAGCAGTACTTC.

This clone was found a few times. This chain uses TRBV18 with TRBJ1-2, with 7 bases aligning to TRBD1. Losses at the gene ends were 3 bases for V and 5 bases for J; bases not matched to a gene: 6. CDR3 length equals 14 residues. CDR1 and CDR2 (germline): KGHSH, LQKENI. The CDR3 sequence is CASSPVGGAYGYTF. The CDR3 DNA sequence: TGTGCCAGCTCACCTGTAGGGGGCGCGTATGGCTACACCTTC. Complete variable domain (other parts from reference TRBV18 and TRBJ1-2): NAGVMQNPRHLVRRRGQEARLRCSPMKGHSHVYWYRQLPEEGLKFMVYLQKENIIDESGMPKERFSAEFPKEGPSILRIQQVVRGDSAAYFCASSPVGGAYGYTFGSGTRLTVV.

J is TRBJ2-1 and V is TRBV19, with a possible D match to TRBD2 (5 bases). Per germline, CDR1 LNHDA and CDR2 SQIVND (reference sequence). The CDR3 runs 15 residues. The V and J ends lost 5 bases and 0 bases respectively, with 11 bases between them. CDR3 in DNA: TGTGCCAGTAGTCTTAGCGCGAGCTCCTACAATGAGCAGTTCTTC. Translated: CASSLSASSYNEQFF.

The rearrangement links TRBV6-6 to TRBJ2-3; unclear D gene. This CDR3 contains 12 residues. Deletions cut 8 bases from V and 6 bases from J, with 12 bases between. Germline V gene lookup returns CDR1 MNHNY and CDR2 SVGAGI (reference sequence). CDR3: CASSQIRDTQYF. In nucleotides, the CDR3 is TGTGCCAGCTCACAAATCAGGGATACGCAGTATTTT.

The rearrangement uses TRBV28 and TRBJ1-5; TRBD1 aligns across 7 bases. There are 15 residues in the CDR3. Germline CDR1 MDHEN, CDR2 SYDVKM. V lost 7 bases and J lost 2; bases outside the gene matches: 8. The CDR3: CASNSRGRGNQPQHF. CDR3 DNA sequence: TGTGCCAGCAATTCGAGGGGGCGAGGCAATCAGCCCCAGCATTTT.

This clone came up once. The rearrangement uses TRBV28 and TRBJ2-7; a weak D match, TRBD1 (6 bases). Trimming took 10 bases from V and 0 from J, leaving 16 bases between them. Per germline, CDR1 MDHEN and CDR2 SYDVKM. The CDR3 covers 14 residues. CDR3: CAITGTPFSYEQYF. Written as DNA, the CDR3 is TGTGCCATTACGGGGACACCCTTCTCCTACGAGCAGTACTTC.

The chain combines TRBV13 with TRBJ2-1; 8 bases agree with TRBD2. The germline gives CDR1 PRHDT, CDR2 FYEKMQ (reference sequence). Germline trimming cut 1 base from V and 4 bases from J; bases unmatched to any gene: 6. The CDR3 contains 16 residues. The CDR3 loop is CASSLARGLGYNEQFF. The CDR3 coding sequence is TGTGCCAGCAGCTTAGCTCGGGGACTAGGGTACAATGAGCAGTTCTTC.

This chain links TRBV7-9 with TRBJ2-7; 10 bases fit TRBD1. The germline gives CDR1 SEHNR, CDR2 FQNEAQ (reference sequence). The CDR3 is made up of 14 amino acids. The V and J ends lost 6 bases and 2 bases, in that order; junction bases with no gene match: 4. The CDR3 loop reads CASSRDRGPYEQYF. The CDR3 DNA reads as TGTGCCAGCAGTCGAGACAGGGGGCCCTACGAGCAGTACTTC.

This clone was counted a single time. V gene TRBV30 combines with J gene TRBJ2-5; TRBD2 is a possible D gene (6 bases). The CDR3 has 12 residues. The V gene's germline CDR1 is GTSNPN and CDR2 SVGIG (reference sequence). The germline V and J ends were trimmed by 8 bases and 2 bases, with 12 bases remaining between them. CDR3 sequence reads: CARDGGQETQYF. The CDR3 DNA sequence: TGTGCCCGGGATGGGGGGCAAGAGACCCAGTACTTC.

V gene TRBV30 combines with J gene TRBJ1-5; D remains unclear. The ends were cut back, 0 bases at V and 4 bases at J, with 10 bases in the middle. The CDR3 covers 14 residues. CDR1 is GTSNPN, CDR2 SVGIG, per germline (reference sequence). The CDR3 protein is CAWSVAGTNQPQHF. CDR3 nucleotides: TGTGCCTGGAGTGTGGCAGGTACTAATCAGCCCCAGCATTTT.

The gene calls are TRBV19 and TRBJ1-5; possibly TRBD1 for D (5 bases). Trimming removed 9 bases at V and 5 bases at J, with 11 bases between. The CDR3 is made up of 12 amino acids. Germline V lookup: CDR1 LNHDA, CDR2 SQIVND (reference sequence). The DNA of the CDR3 is TGTGCCAGCAGGTTACAGGATCAGCCCCAGCATTTT. It translates to CASRLQDQPQHF.

This rearrangement joins TRBV6-1 to TRBJ1-5, with D possibly matching TRBD1 (5 bases). V gave up 3 bases and J gave up 7 bases, with 16 bases separating them. Germline assignment: CDR1 MNHNS and CDR2 SASEGT. The CDR3 sequence is 15 residues long. Written as DNA, the CDR3 is TGTGCCAGCAGTGACCTAGGACAAACCGGCCAGCCCCAGCATTTT. Translated: CASSDLGQTGQPQHF.

The CDR3 DNA sequence: TGCAGCGTTGAGTTAGGGGGCTCAGGCACTGAAGCTTTCTTT. Residues: CSVELGGSGTEAFF. The V gene is TRBV29-1, the J gene TRBJ1-1, with TRBD1 matching 7 bases. The CDR3 has 14 residues. V lost 3 bases to trimming and J lost 4 bases; unmatched junction nucleotides: 8. Germline lookup yields CDR1 SQVTM and CDR2 ANQGSEA.

This chain links TRBV19 with TRBJ2-1; 7 nucleotides match TRBD2. The CDR3 runs 17 residues. The ends lost 5 bases at V and 5 bases at J; junction bases unmatched: 15. The germline V gene has CDR1 LNHDA and CDR2 SQIVND (reference sequence). CDR3 region: CASSFTPAGIINNEQFF. CDR3 nucleotide sequence: TGTGCCAGTAGTTTTACCCCAGCGGGGATAATCAACAATGAGCAGTTCTTC.

V gene TRBV11-2 combines with J gene TRBJ2-7; 15 bases map to TRBD2. The CDR3 covers 19 residues. Germline V gives CDR1 SGHAT, CDR2 FQNNGV. The V segment lost 2 bases and the J segment 4 bases; nucleotides outside the gene matches: 12. The CDR3 sequence: CASSLSRQGTSGRRYEQYF. The CDR3 coding sequence is TGTGCCAGCAGCTTAAGTAGGCAGGGGACTAGCGGGAGGAGATACGAGCAGTACTTC. Using reference TRBV11-2 and TRBJ2-7 for the parts outside the CDR3, the full variable domain is EAGVAQSPRYKIIEKRQSVAFWCNPISGHATLYWYQQILGQGPKLLIQFQNNGVVDDSQLPKDRFSAERLKGVDSTLKIQPAKLEDSAVYLCASSLSRQGTSGRRYEQYFGPGTRLTVT.

The V and J genes are TRBV29-1 and TRBJ1-2; 12 bases are a match to TRBD1. Germline CDR1 SQVTM, CDR2 ANQGSEA. After removal of 0 bases from V and 4 bases from J, the junction contained 6 bases not matched to a gene. The CDR3 loop spans 16 amino acids. DNA of the CDR3: TGCAGCGTTGAAGATCGGGGACAGGGGGCAGTCTATGGCTACACCTTC. Residues: CSVEDRGQGAVYGYTF.